Judged by abundance, the clone carrying this T cell receptor beta chain is medium-sized. The antigen remains unidentified. Trimming removed 5 bases from V and 7 bases from J; junction bases left unmatched: 7. This CDR3 has 13 residues. Peripheral blood genomic DNA, not sorted cells or RNA, was the template. A mixed TRB-A/B primer pool amplified rearranged TRB by multiplex touch-down PCR. TCRdb re-called the multiplex PCR reads through MiXCR, storing one row per CDR3 protein. The sample contains fewer than 15,000 distinct CDR3 sequences, approximately 25% of which appear only once. These data originate in a study of T cell repertoires in aging, cancer and after chemotherapy. General study findings and limits: In healthy donors, age-related TCR diversity loss mainly reflected lost richness. The repertoire data cannot show anything about immunological memory following chemotherapy. Compared with age-matched healthy donors, untreated hematological or solid cancer patients showed higher blood TCR clonality.

The chain carries TRBV12-3 or TRBV12-4 and TRBJ1-2, with 7 bases identical to TRBD1. The source is a human donor in good health. The sample taken for sequencing was blood. The CDR3 is CASSPGGPVGYTF. CDR3 bases: TGTGCCAGCAGTCCAGGGGGTCCGGTTGGCTACACCTTC.